This is a list of T cell receptor beta chains from one sample in a study of blood T cell repertoires in COVID-19. This table comes from immunoSEQ multiplex PCR, and its TCRdb copy is limited to in-frame clones, with some not included. This sample has about 370,000 clones, with approximately 90% found just once. The sequencing sample was made of PBMCs or T cells enriched from blood (not recorded which). These receptors came from a woman in her thirties or forties who had been exposed to COVID-19. CDR3s include the opening cysteine and the closing phenylalanine or tryptophan. D genes are given only for firm matches. Clone size is stated in some rows and not others, as once, few, many or a class when expanded.

TRBV9	TRBJ2-3	TRBD2	-	CASSVSGSDTDTQYF	TGTGCCAGCAGCGTAAGCGGGAGTGACACAGATACGCAGTATTTT
TRBV5-4	TRBJ2-1	-	-	CASSSEATSNEQFF	TGTGCCAGCAGTTCGGAGGCTACATCCAATGAGCAGTTCTTC
TRBV3-1/TRBV3-2	TRBJ1-1	TRBD1	-	CASSGLDRMNTEAFF	TGTGCCAGCAGTGGATTGGACAGGATGAACACTGAAGCTTTCTTT
TRBV11-2	TRBJ2-3	TRBD2	-	CASSLDRGEKRGSTDTQYF	TGTGCCAGCAGCTTAGATCGGGGGGAGAAGCGGGGAAGCACAGATACGCAGTATTTT
TRBV3-1/TRBV3-2	TRBJ1-2	-	once	CASSQTVNYGYTF	TGTGCCAGCAGCCAAACAGTTAACTATGGCTACACCTTC
TRBV20-1	TRBJ2-7	-	-	CSASRHRSSYEQYF	TGCAGTGCTAGTCGGCACAGGAGCTCCTACGAGCAGTACTTC
TRBV19	TRBJ2-1	-	-	CASSISGSYNEQFF	TGTGCCAGTAGTATTAGCGGATCCTACAATGAGCAGTTCTTC
TRBV6-4	TRBJ1-2	-	-	CASSDGGGYGYTF	TGTGCCAGCAGTGACGGGGGAGGCTATGGCTACACCTTC
TRBV24-1	TRBJ2-3	-	-	CATAQGGGSDTQYF	TGTGCCACCGCTCAGGGGGGCGGATCTGATACGCAGTATTTT
TRBV6-1	TRBJ1-2	-	-	CASSEHRLAYGYTF	TGTGCCAGCAGTGAACACAGGTTGGCCTATGGCTACACCTTC
TRBV6-5	TRBJ1-1	-	few	CASSYSTGNTEAFF	TGTGCCAGCAGTTACTCGACGGGGAACACTGAAGCTTTCTTT
TRBV7-2	TRBJ1-1	-	-	CASSLRQLAVMNTEAFF	TGTGCCAGCAGCTTAAGACAGTTAGCGGTAATGAACACTGAAGCTTTCTTT
TRBV29-1	TRBJ1-4	-	-	CSGGANEKLFF	TGCAGCGGAGGAGCAAATGAAAAACTGTTTTTT
TRBV2	TRBJ2-5	-	few	CASSGSAGLGTQYF	TGTGCCAGCAGTGGGTCGGCAGGGCTGGGGACCCAGTACTTC
TRBV9	TRBJ2-2	TRBD2	-	CASSSGVAGENTGELFF	TGTGCCAGCAGCTCAGGAGTAGCGGGAGAAAACACCGGGGAGCTGTTTTTT
TRBV5-8	TRBJ2-6	TRBD1	-	CASSRLTGSYGANVLTF	TGTGCCAGCAGCCGGCTGACAGGGTCTTACGGGGCCAACGTCCTGACTTTC
TRBV5-1	TRBJ2-3	TRBD1	-	CASSLGGQGGTDTQYF	TGCGCCAGCAGCTTGGGGGGACAGGGAGGCACAGATACGCAGTATTTT
TRBV4-3	TRBJ2-1	-	-	CASSQDPNGLASYNEQFF	TGCGCCAGCAGCCAAGATCCTAATGGGCTAGCCTCCTACAATGAGCAGTTCTTC
TRBV5-4	TRBJ1-6	-	-	CASSDPGYNSPLHF	TGTGCCAGCAGCGACCCCGGGTATAATTCACCCCTCCACTTT
TRBV2	TRBJ2-7	-	-	CASTLSGKRSYEQYF	TGTGCCAGCACGTTATCGGGGAAAAGGTCCTACGAGCAGTACTTC
TRBV19	TRBJ1-5	TRBD1	-	CASSPGQGTSNQPQHF	TGTGCCAGTAGTCCGGGACAGGGGACCTCCAATCAGCCCCAGCATTTT
TRBV24-1	TRBJ1-5	TRBD1	-	CATQGGAGQPQHF	TGTGCCACCCAAGGGGGCGCGGGTCAGCCCCAGCATTTT
TRBV30	TRBJ2-1	TRBD2	few	CAWSMPSGLAGTDEQFF	TGTGCCTGGAGTATGCCATCGGGACTAGCGGGTACGGATGAGCAGTTCTTC
TRBV7-3	TRBJ1-3	TRBD1	-	CASSLGRGPGNTIYF	TGTGCCAGCAGCTTAGGCAGGGGGCCTGGAAACACCATATATTTT
TRBV3-1/TRBV3-2	TRBJ2-7	TRBD2	-	CASSPSGRGGYEQYF	TGTGCCAGCAGCCCTTCCGGGAGGGGAGGTTACGAGCAGTACTTC
TRBV15	TRBJ2-2	TRBD1	-	CATSRVRTQGRTGELFF	TGTGCCACCAGCAGAGTACGGACACAGGGGCGAACCGGGGAGCTGTTTTTT
TRBV6-5	TRBJ2-1	-	-	CASSIRQVSYNEQFF	TGTGCCAGCAGCATCCGACAGGTTTCCTACAATGAGCAGTTCTTC
TRBV7-9	TRBJ1-4	-	few	CASSRQATNEKLFF	TGTGCCAGCAGCCGACAAGCAACTAATGAAAAACTGTTTTTT
TRBV19	TRBJ1-5	-	-	CASSIGAIGGGQPQHF	TGTGCCAGTAGTATAGGAGCTATTGGCGGAGGTCAGCCCCAGCATTTT
TRBV7-2	TRBJ1-5	-	-	CASSLAGGSNQPQHF	TGTGCCAGCAGCTTAGCAGGGGGTAGCAATCAGCCCCAGCATTTT
TRBV7-3	TRBJ2-3	-	once	CASSAWQAGTDTQYF	TGTGCCAGCAGCGCTTGGCAGGCCGGCACAGATACGCAGTATTTT
TRBV5-1	TRBJ1-2	-	-	CASSWGTANYGYTF	TGCGCCAGCAGCTGGGGGACTGCTAACTATGGCTACACCTTC
TRBV30	TRBJ2-5	TRBD1	-	CAWSTGTGGRETQYF	TGTGCCTGGAGCACCGGGACAGGAGGGAGGGAGACCCAGTACTTC
TRBV11-3	TRBJ2-1	-	-	CASSLVVQFSYNEQFF	TGTGCCAGCAGCTTAGTGGTTCAGTTCTCCTACAATGAGCAGTTCTTC
TRBV30	TRBJ1-2	TRBD1	-	CAWSVKPGGFGYTF	TGTGCCTGGAGTGTAAAACCAGGGGGTTTCGGCTACACCTTC
TRBV7-9	TRBJ1-6	-	-	CASSLPPDSPLHF	TGTGCCAGCAGCTTGCCGCCGGATTCACCCCTCCACTTT
TRBV7-2	TRBJ2-7	-	few	CASSLAFAGLKVRDEQYF	TGTGCCAGCAGCTTAGCGTTCGCAGGGCTCAAGGTACGAGACGAGCAGTACTTC
TRBV3-1/TRBV3-2	TRBJ1-1	-	-	CASSLKGHRVGTEAFF	TGTGCCAGCAGCCTAAAGGGGCACAGGGTCGGCACTGAAGCTTTCTTT
TRBV7-8	TRBJ2-3	-	-	CASSPPVFGTDTQYF	TGTGCCAGCAGCCCCCCGGTCTTTGGCACAGATACGCAGTATTTT
TRBV24-1	TRBJ2-7	-	-	CATSRGANYEQYF	TGTGCCACCAGCCGGGGAGCAAATTACGAGCAGTACTTC
TRBV28	TRBJ1-4	-	-	CASSPLTRKLFF	TGTGCCAGCAGTCCGCTAACCCGAAAACTGTTTTTT
TRBV11-2	TRBJ1-1	-	-	CASSLQVANTEAFF	TGTGCCAGCAGCTTACAAGTGGCGAACACTGAAGCTTTCTTT
TRBV12-5	TRBJ2-5	TRBD2	once	CASGLDGGRQETQYF	TGTGCTAGTGGTTTGGACGGGGGGAGGCAAGAGACCCAGTACTTC
TRBV6-5	TRBJ2-7	-	few	CASSLSFSYEQYF	TGTGCCAGCAGTTTGAGTTTTTCCTACGAGCAGTACTTC
TRBV3-1/TRBV3-2	TRBJ2-7	TRBD2	-	CASSQVASGFSYEQYF	TGTGCCAGCAGCCAAGTGGCTAGCGGCTTCTCCTACGAGCAGTACTTC
TRBV5-4	TRBJ2-7	-	-	CASSTTGFGEQYF	TGTGCCAGCAGCACCACAGGGTTCGGCGAGCAGTACTTC
TRBV27	TRBJ1-1	-	-	CASSTPWGREKAGTEAFF	TGTGCCAGCAGTACCCCGTGGGGTAGGGAAAAGGCGGGCACTGAAGCTTTCTTT
TRBV24-1	TRBJ2-3	-	-	CATSDSLVTDTQYF	TGTGCCACCAGTGACTCCCTTGTCACAGATACGCAGTATTTT
TRBV5-1	TRBJ1-1	-	-	CASSPGVVSNTEAFF	TGCGCCAGCAGCCCGGGAGTTGTTTCGAACACTGAAGCTTTCTTT
TRBV13	TRBJ2-1	-	-	CASSLTQGGMFF	TGTGCCAGCAGCCTTACCCAGGGTGGGATGTTCTTC
TRBV3-1/TRBV3-2	TRBJ1-3	-	many	CASSFQGLGNTIYF	TGTGCCAGCAGTTTTCAGGGTTTGGGAAACACCATATATTTT
TRBV6-5	TRBJ1-3	-	once	CASSYSRSTGGNTIYF	TGTGCCAGCAGTTATTCCAGGTCGACGGGGGGAAACACCATATATTTT
TRBV7-6	TRBJ1-6	TRBD1	-	CASSPGTGGRSYNSPLHF	TGTGCCAGCAGCCCCGGGACAGGGGGAAGGTCCTATAATTCACCCCTCCACTTT
TRBV7-9	TRBJ1-2	TRBD1	-	CASGQDRGPKGGYTF	TGTGCCAGCGGCCAAGACAGGGGCCCTAAGGGTGGCTACACCTTC
TRBV11-2	TRBJ2-2	-	-	CASRSGRLDTGELFF	TGTGCCAGCAGGAGCGGACGGCTAGACACCGGGGAGCTGTTTTTT
TRBV7-5	TRBJ1-5	-	once	CVRSHKRTGEDQPQHF	TGTGTCAGAAGCCATAAGCGGACAGGGGAAGATCAGCCCCAGCATTTT
TRBV21-1	TRBJ1-6	-	-	CASSSRRGGFYNSPLHF	TGTGCCAGCAGCTCCAGGCGAGGGGGCTTCTATAATTCACCCCTCCACTTT